The rows below give T cell receptor beta chains drawn from one sample of a study of vaccination and CD4 T cells after COVID-19. A single record per CDR3 protein comes from TCRdb applying MiXCR to the PCR reads. Here the sample spans more than 10,000 distinct CDR3 sequences, roughly 60% being singletons. What these receptors recognize is not known. The sequenced material came from CD4+ T cells from blood, cultured in vitro. These receptors all stem from a human donor who had recovered from COVID-19. CDR3s include the opening cysteine and the closing phenylalanine or tryptophan. D genes are given only for firm matches. Expanded clones get a size class; other rows say once, few or many, or leave the size out.

size: .
J: TRBJ2-5
D: .
V: TRBV7-2
length: 16
CDR3: CASSLAPWRRQETQYF
DNA: TGTGCCAGCAGCTTAGCGCCGTGGCGTCGCCAAGAGACCCAGTACTTC

size: .
J: TRBJ2-2
D: .
V: TRBV20-1
length: 16
CDR3: CSARDPQGGNTGELFF
DNA: TGCAGTGCTAGAGACCCGCAGGGGGGGAACACCGGGGAGCTGTTTTTT

size: large
J: TRBJ2-2
D: .
V: TRBV2
length: 14
CDR3: CASRGGGITGELFF
DNA: TGTGCCAGCAGGGGGGGAGGTATCACCGGGGAGCTGTTTTTT

size: .
J: TRBJ2-3
D: .
V: TRBV7-9
length: 13
CDR3: CASSPNGPDTQYF
DNA: TGTGCCAGCAGTCCCAATGGCCCAGATACGCAGTATTTT

size: once
J: TRBJ2-5
D: TRBD1
V: TRBV11-1
length: 14
CDR3: CASSPGTGQETQYF
DNA: TGTGCCAGCAGCCCCGGGACAGGCCAAGAGACCCAGTACTTC

size: .
J: TRBJ2-2
D: TRBD1
V: TRBV24-1
length: 13
CDR3: CAGQDRRTGELFF
DNA: TGTGCCGGACAGGACAGGCGCACCGGGGAGCTGTTTTTT

size: few
J: TRBJ2-3
D: .
V: TRBV7-2
length: 13
CDR3: CASSLGGSHKQYF
DNA: TGTGCCAGCAGCTTAGGGGGTAGTCATAAGCAGTATTTT

size: few
J: TRBJ2-5
D: .
V: TRBV20-1
length: 17
CDR3: CSARDPYGRVGGETQYF
DNA: TGCAGTGCTAGAGACCCCTACGGGCGGGTGGGTGGAGAGACCCAGTACTTC

size: .
J: TRBJ2-2
D: TRBD1
V: TRBV4-1
length: 15
CDR3: CASSRGQGFTGELFF
DNA: TGCGCCAGCAGCCGCGGACAGGGGTTCACCGGGGAGCTGTTTTTT

size: .
J: TRBJ1-2
D: .
V: TRBV27
length: 13
CDR3: CASSLSGNYGYTF
DNA: TGTGCCAGCAGTTTAAGTGGGAACTATGGCTACACCTTC

size: once
J: TRBJ2-1
D: TRBD1
V: TRBV24-1
length: 13
CDR3: CATRDRVDHEQFF
DNA: TGTGCCACCCGGGACAGGGTTGACCATGAGCAGTTCTTC

size: .
J: TRBJ1-1
D: .
V: TRBV30
length: 10
CDR3: CAWGTVEAFF
DNA: TGTGCCTGGGGAACGGTTGAAGCTTTCTTT

size: .
J: TRBJ1-2
D: .
V: TRBV20-1
length: 14
CDR3: CSASGFGGGVGYTF
DNA: TGCAGTGCTAGTGGGTTCGGGGGCGGCGTCGGCTACACCTTC

size: .
J: TRBJ2-7
D: TRBD2
V: TRBV20-1
length: 13
CDR3: CSARTSGKNEQYF
DNA: TGCAGTGCTAGAACTAGCGGGAAGAACGAGCAGTACTTC

size: few
J: TRBJ1-5
D: TRBD1
V: TRBV20-1
length: 15
CDR3: CSVDRGKYSNQPQHF
DNA: TGCAGCGTGGACAGGGGTAAATATAGCAATCAGCCCCAGCATTTT

size: .
J: TRBJ1-1
D: .
V: TRBV6-5
length: 15
CDR3: CASSYSGTGYAEAFF
DNA: TGTGCCAGCAGTTACTCCGGGACGGGGTACGCTGAAGCTTTCTTT

size: .
J: TRBJ1-1
D: .
V: TRBV28
length: 13
CDR3: CASTLKLGSEAFF
DNA: TGTGCCAGCACATTGAAATTGGGCAGTGAAGCTTTCTTT

size: once
J: TRBJ1-4
D: .
V: TRBV28
length: 17
CDR3: CATFPGRTQGPNEKLFF
DNA: TGTGCCACCTTCCCGGGGCGAACACAGGGACCTAATGAAAAACTGTTTTTT

size: .
J: TRBJ2-5
D: .
V: TRBV28
length: 14
CDR3: CASSLTSSGETQYF
DNA: TGTGCCAGCAGTTTGACTAGTTCAGGGGAGACCCAGTACTTC

size: .
J: TRBJ2-1
D: TRBD2
V: TRBV5-4
length: 16
CDR3: CASSTTRLAVRNEQFF
DNA: TGTGCCAGCAGCACTACTAGGCTAGCGGTCAGAAATGAGCAGTTCTTC

size: .
J: TRBJ2-7
D: .
V: TRBV28
length: 15
CDR3: CASSPAGYKGDEQYF
DNA: TGTGCCAGCAGTCCGGCGGGGTATAAGGGCGACGAGCAGTACTTC

size: .
J: TRBJ1-5
D: .
V: TRBV20-1
length: 12
CDR3: CNASLQNQPQHF
DNA: TGCAATGCTAGTTTGCAAAATCAGCCCCAGCATTTT